The 4 T cell receptor beta chains below were found in one sample sequenced in a study of CD8 T cells in ankylosing spondylitis (dated by TCRdb to 2017 to 2019). Library prep was done by 5' RACE. The instrument given in TCRdb is Illumina HiSeq 2500. TCRdb reprocessing: public reads trimmed at Q25 with fastp, clones called with MiXCR, in-frame beta chains kept. Each entry is one CDR3 protein sequence, shown with its most common DNA and genes. The sample records more than 150,000 distinct CDR3 sequences, 9.5% to 15% of which are singletons. The ten biggest clones cover about 15% of the sample. Sequenced: blood, either unsorted or a sorted T cell fraction (not recorded which). The receptors were gathered from a male donor with ankylosing spondylitis or in good health (not recorded which).

This clonotype was observed a handful of times. The CDR3 is CASRGAGENIQYF. The CDR3, as DNA: TGTGCCAGCAGGGGGGCAGGGGAAAACATTCAGTACTTC. The V and J genes are TRBV7-9 and TRBJ2-4; the D gene is possibly TRBD1 (6 bases). The CDR3 sequence is 13 residues long. V was cut by 6 bases and J by 5 bases, with 11 bases left in between. From germline, CDR1 is SEHNR and CDR2 FQNEAQ (reference sequence).

This clonotype appeared a few times. The chain recombines TRBV6-2 or TRBV6-3 with TRBJ2-7; D is tentatively TRBD1 or TRBD2 (6 bases each). The CDR3 has 14 amino acids. V gave up 0 bases and J gave up 6 bases, with 12 bases separating them. From germline, CDR1 is MNHEY and CDR2 SVGEGT. CDR3 in amino acids: CASSYSGGPGEQYF. The CDR3 region has the DNA TGTGCCAGCAGTTACTCTGGGGGGCCCGGCGAGCAGTACTTC.

Many counts were recorded for this clonotype. The rearrangement uses TRBV12-3 or TRBV12-4 and TRBJ2-4; 7 bases are shared with TRBD1. The CDR3 extends over 19 amino acids. V gave up 5 bases and J gave up 3 bases; unmatched junction bases: 19. CDR3: CASSRTGQLYFSDKNIQYF. The DNA of the CDR3 is TGTGCCAGCAGTCGAACGGGACAGCTATATTTTAGTGACAAAAACATTCAGTACTTC.

This chain connects TRBV29-1 to TRBJ1-2; D might be TRBD1 (5 bases). Germline V gene sequence: CDR1 SQVTM, CDR2 ANQGSEA. The CDR3 spans 14 residues. V was shortened by 2 bases and J by 8 bases, with 18 bases between the two germline ends. CDR3 bases: TGCAGCGTTGAATCCCGGGACGGCGGCCTGGGCTACACCTTC. Translation gives CSVESRDGGLGYTF.